The 6 T cell receptor beta chains presented below share a single source sample, sequenced in a study of shared clonotypes between healthy human individuals. Using immunoSEQ multiplex PCR, the repertoire was profiled, and TCRdb retains in-frame clones only, with some absent. The data hold 2 million to 2.5 million clones, with about 94% observed a single time. The specimen was naive CD4+ T cells sorted from blood. The subset: CD45RA+ positively selected. The receptor source for this set is a man aged 18 to 29 in good health.

As regards this clone: This same CDR3 is encoded by further DNA sequences in the sample. This CDR3 is CASSLLRGEAFF. Written as DNA, the CDR3 is TGTGCCAGCAGTCTACTTCGGGGGGAAGCTTTCTTT. The V gene is TRBV6-5, the J gene TRBJ1-1, with D perhaps matching TRBD1 (5 bases). CDR1 and CDR2 (germline): MNHEY, SVGAGI. The ends were cut back, 5 bases at V and 8 bases at J, with 12 bases in the middle. CDR3 length equals 12 residues.

The chain joins TRBV18 to TRBJ1-3; unclear D gene. Germline CDR1 is KGHSH and CDR2 is LQKENI. V was pared by 0 bases and J by 4 bases, with 7 bases between. The length of the CDR3 is 14 residues. The CDR3 nucleotides read TGTGCCAGCTCACCACCGACCGGCGGAAACACCATATATTTT. Translated, it gives CASSPPTGGNTIYF.

The DNA of the CDR3 is TGTGCCTGGAGTAGAGCCGCCCGGGCGCGGATGAACACTGAAGCTTTCTTT. It specifies CAWSRAARARMNTEAFF. The gene calls are TRBV30 and TRBJ1-1, with D unresolved. V was trimmed by 2 bases and J by 0 bases, leaving 19 bases between them. Germline-derived CDR1 and CDR2 are GTSNPN and SVGIG (reference sequence). The CDR3 totals 17 residues. Together with reference TRBV30 and TRBJ1-1, the CDR3 gives the full variable domain: SQTIHQWPATLVQPVGSPLSLECTVEGTSNPNLYWYRQAAGRGLQLLFYSVGIGQISSEVPQNLSASRPQDRQFILSSKKLLLSDSGFYLCAWSRAARARMNTEAFFGQGTRLTVV.

As to this clone: Other DNA sequences within the sample encode an identical CDR3. The chain combines TRBV30 with TRBJ2-7, with a tentative D call TRBD2 (5 bases). This CDR3 is 13 amino acids long. In germline, CDR1 is GTSNPN, CDR2 SVGIG (reference sequence). Trimming took 0 bases from V and 2 from J, leaving 8 bases between them. The CDR3: CAWSVEGPYEQYF. The CDR3 nucleotides read TGTGCCTGGAGTGTAGAGGGTCCCTACGAGCAGTACTTC.

The chain has TRBV19 and TRBJ2-3, with no clear D. V was clipped by 6 bases and J by 0 bases, with 13 bases between them. Germline CDR1 reads LNHDA; CDR2 reads SQIVND (reference sequence). This CDR3 has 15 amino acids. The CDR3 is CASSNGPASTDTQYF. CDR3 in DNA: TGTGCCAGTAGCAACGGACCCGCTAGCACAGATACGCAGTATTTT.

The chain employs TRBV19 and TRBJ2-3; 11 bases are a match to TRBD2. This CDR3 region has 16 residues. Germline CDR1 reads LNHDA; CDR2 reads SQIVND (reference sequence). V shed 3 bases and J 0 bases; nucleotides not matched to a gene: 2. The CDR3 is CASSIRLAGSTDTQYF. CDR3 nucleotides: TGTGCCAGTAGTATCCGACTAGCGGGGAGCACAGATACGCAGTATTTT.